This TCR beta chain appears in the sequencing data of a study of T cell repertoires in cytomegalovirus infection. As for the study in general: The authors relied on CMV epitopes, both recently identified HLA-C-restricted and well-studied HLA-B-restricted. Evidence of both CMV infection and a matching HLA type came from public TCR beta signatures.

Findings and limits, study-wide: Within the response measured ex vivo, HLA-C-restricted CMV-specific TCR beta clonotypes were dominant. Adding up the frequency of public TCR beta families identified people who carried CMV plus the relevant HLA.

The V and J ends lost 3 bases and 10 bases, in that order; junction bases with no gene match: 8. The CDR3 is 14 residues long. From germline, CDR1 is LGHNA and CDR2 YSLEER. TCRdb fed the reads into MiXCR, producing one record per CDR3 protein. The table includes 450,000 to 650,000 distinct CDR3 sequences, roughly 42% detected once. In this sample, this clonotype turned up a few times. The antigen is undetermined. The chain is built from TRBV4-3 and TRBJ2-1, with 8 bases fitting TRBD1. The sequencing here drew on cultured PBMCs, taken from culture after CMV antigen stimulation. This sequence was found in a human donor in good health (CMV status not recorded). Some clones in this sample may be carry-over from other donors' samples. The CDR3 DNA reads TGCGCCAGCAGCCACCACGGACAGGGCAGCGAGCAGTTCTTC. It is translated as CASSHHGQGSEQFF.